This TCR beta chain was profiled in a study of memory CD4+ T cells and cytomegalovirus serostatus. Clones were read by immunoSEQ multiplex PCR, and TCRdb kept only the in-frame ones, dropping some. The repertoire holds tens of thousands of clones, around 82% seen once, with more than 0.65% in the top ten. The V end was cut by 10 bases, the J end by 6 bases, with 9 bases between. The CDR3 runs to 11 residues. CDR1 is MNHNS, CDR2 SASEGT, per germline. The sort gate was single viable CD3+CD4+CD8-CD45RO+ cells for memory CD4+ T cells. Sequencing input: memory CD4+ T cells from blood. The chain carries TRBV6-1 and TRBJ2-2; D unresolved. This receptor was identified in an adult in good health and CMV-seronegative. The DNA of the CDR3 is TGTGCCACTCTTCTGGCCGGGGAGCTGTTTTTT. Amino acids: CATLLAGELFF.